The source of this T cell receptor (beta chain) is a study of blood T cell repertoires in COVID-19. Overall study context: Italy, Spain and the United States were the sources of the convalescent and acute COVID-19 samples.

Germline CDR1 is SNHLY and CDR2 is FYNNEI. This CDR3 comprises 16 residues. After removal of 2 bases from V and 11 bases from J, the junction contained 14 bases not matched to a gene. Assay: immunoSEQ multiplex PCR; the TCRdb copy retains only in-frame clones and omits some. In the table there are roughly 16,000 clones, 65% to 90% of which are singletons. This clone turned up a few times. The sequence came from a human donor with active COVID-19. The donor label of this sample is uncertain. What was sequenced was peripheral blood. The chain uses TRBV2 and TRBJ2-1, with 8 bases matching TRBD1. CDR3 sequence: CASSEPATGVGKKQFF. The CDR3 DNA reads as TGTGCCAGCAGTGAACCTGCGACAGGGGTAGGGAAAAAGCAGTTCTTC.